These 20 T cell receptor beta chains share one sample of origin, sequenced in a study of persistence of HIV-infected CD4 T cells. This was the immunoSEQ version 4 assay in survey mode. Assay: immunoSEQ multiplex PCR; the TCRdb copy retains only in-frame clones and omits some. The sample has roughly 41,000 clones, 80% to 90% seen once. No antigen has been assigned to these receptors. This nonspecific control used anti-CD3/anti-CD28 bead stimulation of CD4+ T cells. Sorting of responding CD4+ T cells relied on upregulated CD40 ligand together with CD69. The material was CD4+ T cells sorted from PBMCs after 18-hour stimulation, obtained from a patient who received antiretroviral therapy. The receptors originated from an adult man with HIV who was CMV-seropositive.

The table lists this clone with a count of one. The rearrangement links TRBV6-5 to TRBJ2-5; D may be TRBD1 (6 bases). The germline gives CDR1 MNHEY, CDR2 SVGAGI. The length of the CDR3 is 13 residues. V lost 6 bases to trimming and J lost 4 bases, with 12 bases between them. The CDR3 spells CASRLQGRETQYF. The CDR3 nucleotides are TGTGCCAGCAGGCTACAGGGTAGAGAGACCCAGTACTTC.

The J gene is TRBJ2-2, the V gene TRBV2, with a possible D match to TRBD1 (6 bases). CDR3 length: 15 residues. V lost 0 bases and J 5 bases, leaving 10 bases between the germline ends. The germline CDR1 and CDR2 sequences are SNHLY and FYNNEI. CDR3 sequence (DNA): TGTGCCAGCAGTGAAGCGCTAAGGGGGACCGGGGAGCTGTTTTTT. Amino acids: CASSEALRGTGELFF.

The CDR3 here is CASSLSGRRPGELFF. As DNA, the CDR3 is TGTGCCAGCAGCTTATCCGGGAGGCGGCCCGGGGAGCTGTTTTTT. The rearrangement joins TRBV7-9 to TRBJ2-2; the match to TRBD2 covers 7 bases. The CDR3 totals 15 residues. Germline loops: CDR1 SEHNR, CDR2 FQNEAQ (reference sequence). Germline trimming cut 2 bases from V and 6 bases from J; bases unmatched to any gene: 6.

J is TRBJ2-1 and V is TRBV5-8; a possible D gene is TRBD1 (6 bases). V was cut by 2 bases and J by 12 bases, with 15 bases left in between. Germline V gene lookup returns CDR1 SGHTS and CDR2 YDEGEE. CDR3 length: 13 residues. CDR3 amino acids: CASSFTGSGWQFF. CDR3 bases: TGTGCCAGCAGCTTTACAGGGTCCGGATGGCAGTTCTTC.

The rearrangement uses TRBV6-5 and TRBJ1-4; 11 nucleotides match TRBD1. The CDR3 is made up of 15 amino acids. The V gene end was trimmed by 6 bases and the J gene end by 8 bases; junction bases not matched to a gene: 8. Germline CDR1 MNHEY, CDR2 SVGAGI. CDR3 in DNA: TGTGCCAGCAGATTAAGGACAGGGGGCAAAGAAAAACTGTTTTTT. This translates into CASRLRTGGKEKLFF.

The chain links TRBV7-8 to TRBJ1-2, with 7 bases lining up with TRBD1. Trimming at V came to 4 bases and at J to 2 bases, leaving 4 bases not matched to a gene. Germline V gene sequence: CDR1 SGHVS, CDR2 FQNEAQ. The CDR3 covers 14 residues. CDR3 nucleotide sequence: TGTGCCAGCAGCTCACAGGGGCAGAACTATGGCTACACCTTC. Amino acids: CASSSQGQNYGYTF.

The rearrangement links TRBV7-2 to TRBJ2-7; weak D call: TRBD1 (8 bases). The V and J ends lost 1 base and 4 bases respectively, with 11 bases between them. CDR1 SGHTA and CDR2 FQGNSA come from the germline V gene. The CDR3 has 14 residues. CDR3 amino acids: CASSLDRGGYEQYF. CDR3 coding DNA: TGTGCCAGCAGCTTAGACAGGGGGGGGTACGAGCAGTACTTC.

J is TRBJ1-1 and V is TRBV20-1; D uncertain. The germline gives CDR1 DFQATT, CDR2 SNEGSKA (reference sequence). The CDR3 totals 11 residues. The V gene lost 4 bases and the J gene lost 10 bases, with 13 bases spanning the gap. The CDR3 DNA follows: TGCAGTGCTAACGGTGGTGTTCGAGCTTTCTTT. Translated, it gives CSANGGVRAFF.

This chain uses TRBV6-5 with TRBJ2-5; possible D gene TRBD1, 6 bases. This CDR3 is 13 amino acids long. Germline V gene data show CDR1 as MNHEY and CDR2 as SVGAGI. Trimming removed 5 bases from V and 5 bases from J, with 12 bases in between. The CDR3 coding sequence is TGTGCCAGCAGTAACAGGGAAATGGAGACCCAGTACTTC. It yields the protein CASSNREMETQYF.

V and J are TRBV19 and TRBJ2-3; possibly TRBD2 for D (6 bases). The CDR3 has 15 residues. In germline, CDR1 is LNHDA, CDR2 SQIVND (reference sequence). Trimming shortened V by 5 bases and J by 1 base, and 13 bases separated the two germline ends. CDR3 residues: CASSDPGERTDTQYF. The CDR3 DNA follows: TGTGCCAGTAGTGACCCGGGAGAACGCACAGATACGCAGTATTTT.

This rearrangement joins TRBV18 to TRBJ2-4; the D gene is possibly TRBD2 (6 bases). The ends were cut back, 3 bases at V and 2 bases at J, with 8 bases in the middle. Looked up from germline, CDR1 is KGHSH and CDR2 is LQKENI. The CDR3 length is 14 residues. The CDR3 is CASSPRGPKNIQYF. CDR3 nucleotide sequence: TGTGCCAGCTCACCGCGGGGTCCCAAAAACATTCAGTACTTC. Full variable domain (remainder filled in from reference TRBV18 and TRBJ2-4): NAGVMQNPRHLVRRRGQEARLRCSPMKGHSHVYWYRQLPEEGLKFMVYLQKENIIDESGMPKERFSAEFPKEGPSILRIQQVVRGDSAAYFCASSPRGPKNIQYFGAGTRLSVL.

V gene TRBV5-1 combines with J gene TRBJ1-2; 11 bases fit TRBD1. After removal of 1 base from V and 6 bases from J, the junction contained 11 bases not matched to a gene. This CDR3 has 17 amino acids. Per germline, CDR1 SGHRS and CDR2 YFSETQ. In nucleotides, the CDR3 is TGCGCCAGCAGCTTGACTTTTACCGGGACAGGGGGGGATGGCTACACCTTC. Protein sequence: CASSLTFTGTGGDGYTF.

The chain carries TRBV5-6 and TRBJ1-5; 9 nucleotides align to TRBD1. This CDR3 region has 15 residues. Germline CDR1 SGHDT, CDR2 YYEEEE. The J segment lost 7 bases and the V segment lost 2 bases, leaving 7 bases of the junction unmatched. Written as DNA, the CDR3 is TGTGCCAGCAGCTTAATACAGGGGGCCGGACAGCCCCAGCATTTT. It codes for CASSLIQGAGQPQHF.

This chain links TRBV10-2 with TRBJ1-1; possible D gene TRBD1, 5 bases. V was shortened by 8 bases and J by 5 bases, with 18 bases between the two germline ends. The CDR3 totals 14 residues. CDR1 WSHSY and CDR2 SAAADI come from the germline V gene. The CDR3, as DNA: TGCGCCAGCGGGAAGCAGGGAGGTGGGACTGAAGCTTTCTTT. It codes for CASGKQGGGTEAFF.

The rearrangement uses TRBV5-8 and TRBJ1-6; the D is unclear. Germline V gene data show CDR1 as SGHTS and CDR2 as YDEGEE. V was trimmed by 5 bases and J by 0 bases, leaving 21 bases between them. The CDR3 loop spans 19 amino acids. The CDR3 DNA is TGTGCCAGCAGTCTAACCCTTTCACAGCGGAGCTCCTATAATTCACCCCTCCACTTT. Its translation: CASSLTLSQRSSYNSPLHF. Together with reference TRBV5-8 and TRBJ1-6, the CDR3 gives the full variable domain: EAGVTQSPTHLIKTRGQQATLRCSPISGHTSVYWYQQALGLGLQFLLWYDEGEERNRGNFPPRFSGRQFPNYSSELNVNALELEDSALYLCASSLTLSQRSSYNSPLHFGNGTRLTVT.

CDR3 residues: CASSHSFQYEQYF. The CDR3 DNA follows: TGTGCCAGCAGTCATTCCTTTCAATACGAGCAGTACTTC. This chain uses TRBV2 with TRBJ2-7; no firm D call. Germline values: CDR1 SNHLY, CDR2 FYNNEI. V lost 5 bases and J 4 bases, leaving 12 bases between the germline ends. This CDR3 region has 13 residues. Supplemented by reference TRBV2 and TRBJ2-7, the full variable domain reads EPEVTQTPSHQVTQMGQEVILRCVPISNHLYFYWYRQILGQKVEFLVSFYNNEISEKSEIFDDQFSVERPDGSNFTLKIRSTKLEDSAMYFCASSHSFQYEQYFGPGTRLTVT.

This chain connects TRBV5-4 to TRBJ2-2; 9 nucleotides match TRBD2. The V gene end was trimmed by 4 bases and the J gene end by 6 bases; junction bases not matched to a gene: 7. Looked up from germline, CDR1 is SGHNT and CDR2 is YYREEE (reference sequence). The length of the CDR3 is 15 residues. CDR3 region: CASSLSGGRAGELFF. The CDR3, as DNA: TGTGCCAGCAGCCTAAGCGGGGGGAGGGCCGGGGAGCTGTTTTTT.

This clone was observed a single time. The CDR3 reads CAWSPGTEAFF. The CDR3 DNA sequence: TGTGCCTGGAGCCCCGGGACTGAAGCTTTCTTT. This sequence joins TRBV30 and TRBJ1-1, with no clear D. Trimming left V 3 bases short and J 5 bases short, with 7 bases between. Germline V lookup: CDR1 GTSNPN, CDR2 SVGIG (reference sequence). The CDR3 runs 11 residues.

The CDR3, as DNA: TGTGCCAGCAGCTTAGGGCCCCGGGACAGTGGCTCTGGAAACACCATATATTTT. It is translated as CASSLGPRDSGSGNTIYF. The J gene is TRBJ1-3, the V gene TRBV7-2; 7 positions match TRBD1. V lost 1 base to trimming and J lost 0 bases; unmatched junction nucleotides: 9. The CDR3 sequence is 18 residues long. From germline, CDR1 is SGHTA and CDR2 FQGNSA.

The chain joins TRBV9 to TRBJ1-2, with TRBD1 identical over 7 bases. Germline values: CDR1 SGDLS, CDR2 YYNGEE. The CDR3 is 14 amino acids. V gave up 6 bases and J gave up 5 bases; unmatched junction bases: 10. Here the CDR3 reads CASTWDSVAYGYTF. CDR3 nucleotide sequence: TGTGCCAGCACCTGGGACAGCGTTGCTTATGGCTACACCTTC.